This note documents a single TCR beta chain sequence. Its specificity is not known. The PCR made use of 60 Vbeta and 13 Jbeta primers. Profiled with immunoSEQ multiplex PCR; TCRdb holds only in-frame clones, not every one. The repertoire holds under 150,000 clones, with roughly 80% as singletons. The data were obtained in a study of cytomegalovirus exposure and HLA in healthy donors. On the study more broadly: Drawn from HLA-typed donors, roughly 87 million unique TCRs were held in an early data release.

Germline V gene sequence: CDR1 LNHDA, CDR2 SQIVND (reference sequence). CDR3 length: 13 amino acids. The ends were cut back, 1 base at V and 4 bases at J, with 8 bases in the middle. Study-wide findings and caveats: Later on, an analysis showed TCR association rates differing by HLA locus, with DRB1 the most and HLA-C the fewest. Information on immune exposure was restricted to one variable (CMV serostatus).

Sequencing was performed on PBMCs. V gene TRBV19 combines with J gene TRBJ2-7; D might be TRBD1 (6 bases). This clonotype was obtained from a woman between 40 and 55 years old in good health and CMV-seropositive. This chain's CDR3 is CASSIGGQYEQYF. The CDR3 bases are TGTGCCAGTAGTATAGGGGGACAATACGAGCAGTACTTC. The whole variable domain, filled in from reference TRBV19 and TRBJ2-7, reads DGGITQSPKYLFRKEGQNVTLSCEQNLNHDAMYWYRQDPGQGLRLIYYSQIVNDFQKGDIAEGYSVSREKKESFPLTVTSAQKNPTAFYLCASSIGGQYEQYFGPGTRLTVT.